This T cell receptor (beta chain) derives from a study of CD8 T cells in ankylosing spondylitis. Details on this clonotype: Its cognate antigen is unknown.

Overall study results and limits: Ankylosing spondylitis blood seemed to carry a telltale TCR beta motif made of several highly homologous variants. Clones linked to disease, bearing a CD8+ phenotype, were relatively rare in peripheral blood. Disease-associated clones were reportedly significantly overrepresented in matched ankylosing spondylitis synovial fluid.

The CDR3 covers 13 residues. Trimming removed 5 bases from V and 9 bases from J, with 13 bases in between. TCRdb ran MiXCR on the 5' RACE reads and lists one entry per CDR3 protein. The sample yields around 770,000 distinct CDR3 sequences, 15% to 20% seen once. V is TRBV12-3 or TRBV12-4 and J is TRBJ2-2; D gene ambiguous. This receptor was obtained from a male donor with ankylosing spondylitis. The sample taken for sequencing was blood, either unsorted or a sorted T cell fraction (not recorded which). The CDR3 spells CASSTGLPWELFF. The CDR3 DNA follows: TGTGCCAGCAGTACCGGGCTCCCCTGGGAGCTGTTTTTT.